This TCR beta chain stems from a study of CD8+ T cells in alopecia areata. Study-level information: Among treated patients, oral tofacitinib was administered at 5 to 10 mg twice daily.

This clone occurred a few times. The antigen is not known. Other DNA sequences in the same sample also yield this CDR3. Study-level points and caveats: Lesional scalp, notably in alopecia totalis/universalis, had clonality above that of normal scalp. Numerous expanded lesional clones remained in scalp and blood during tofacitinib. For patients receiving tofacitinib, scalp clonality and expanded CD8+ clones among the top 100 significantly decreased.

Treatment described: oral pan-JAK inhibitor, 5-10 mg twice daily. Lesional scalp punch biopsies and peripheral blood were collected from alopecia areata patients. In each case, RNA was isolated and then reverse transcribed into cDNA as the sequencing template. Profiled with immunoSEQ multiplex PCR; TCRdb holds only in-frame clones, not every one. The sample has more than 7,000 clones; 60% to 65% are singletons. Germline V gene data show CDR1 as SGHRS and CDR2 as YFSETQ. V was cut by 0 bases and J by 1 base, with 7 bases left in between. There are 14 residues in the CDR3. The specimen was skin, collected at week 4, from a patient treated with tofacitinib. The J gene is TRBJ1-1, the V gene TRBV5-1; no firm D call. This TCR was sampled from a human donor with alopecia areata. The CDR3 loop reads CASSLVGGNTEAFF. In DNA, the CDR3 is TGCGCCAGCAGCTTGGTGGGCGGGAACACTGAAGCTTTCTTT.